This is a list of T cell receptor beta chains from one sample in a study of blood T cells in healthy people across ages. Using its own MiXCR run on the 5' RACE reads, TCRdb lists one record per CDR3 protein. The sample consists of roughly 1.5 million distinct CDR3 sequences, approximately 42% of them appearing once. Material: blood. These TCRs come from a woman aged 18-30 years in good health. Both conserved end residues are part of each CDR3. D genes are given only for firm matches. Some rows have no size entry. The others give once, few or many, or a class for an expanded clone.

>-|TRBJ1-1|TRBV20-1|-
TGCAGTGCGACAAATCAGGGGTACACTGAAGCTTTCTTT
CSATNQGYTEAFF
>-|TRBJ1-2|TRBV29-1|-
TGCAGCGTTGGGGGAAATCGCTATGGCTACACCTTC
CSVGGNRYGYTF
>few|TRBJ2-3|TRBV12-3/TRBV12-4|-
TGTGCCACCAGCTCGGTAGGGAGAATTGGTACCATTGGCACAGATACGCAGTATTTT
CATSSVGRIGTIGTDTQYF
>-|TRBJ2-7|TRBV6-5|TRBD1
TGTGCCAGCAGTCGGCGACAGGGGTACTACGAGCAGTACTTC
CASSRRQGYYEQYF
>-|TRBJ1-1|TRBV21-1|-
TGTGCCAGCAGCCCTAGTGGAAGGGGGTATTACACTGAAGCTTTCTTT
CASSPSGRGYYTEAFF
>-|TRBJ2-7|TRBV4-1|-
TGCGCCAGCAGCCAAGGGGGACTCCATCTCGACGAGCAGTACTTC
CASSQGGLHLDEQYF
>-|TRBJ2-5|TRBV7-8|TRBD2
TGTGCCAGCAGCGCCGGGACTAGCGTAGAGACCCAGTACTTC
CASSAGTSVETQYF
>-|TRBJ1-1|TRBV4-3|-
TGCGCCAGCAGCCAATCATGGAGGGGAGGGACTGAAGCTTTCTTT
CASSQSWRGGTEAFF
>few|TRBJ2-5|TRBV29-1|-
TGCAGCGTTGAAGAAGGAGGGTCGATCCAAGAGACCCAGTACTTC
CSVEEGGSIQETQYF
>-|TRBJ2-2|TRBV11-2|TRBD1
TGTGCCAGCAGCTCCGGTGACAGACTTAGGACAGGGGGCCCGAACACCGGGGAGCTGTTTTTT
CASSSGDRLRTGGPNTGELFF
>-|TRBJ2-7|TRBV7-6|-
TGTGCCAGCAGCTTAGCTTTGGCTGGAACGATCGGGGGATACGAGCAGTACTTC
CASSLALAGTIGGYEQYF
>few|TRBJ1-2|TRBV12-3/TRBV12-4|-
TGTGCCAGCAGTTTAGGGTTTCCAACGGGTGGCTACACCTTC
CASSLGFPTGGYTF
>-|TRBJ2-7|TRBV29-1|-
TGCAGCGTTGGAGGTCGAGCTAACTCCTACGAGCAGTACTTC
CSVGGRANSYEQYF
>-|TRBJ1-6|TRBV12-5|TRBD1
TGCGCTAGTGGCCCAGGACAGGGGGCTGGTAATTCACCCCTCCACTTT
CASGPGQGAGNSPLHF
>few|TRBJ2-1|TRBV5-1|TRBD2
TGCGCCAGCAGCTTGGATTCTAGCGGATACAATGAGCAGTTCTTC
CASSLDSSGYNEQFF
>once|TRBJ1-2|TRBV3-1|-
TGTGCCAGCAGCCAATTAACAGGCGGGAACTATGGCCACACCTTC
CASSQLTGGNYGHTF